What follows is one TCR beta chain and its context. TCRdb's copy holds only in-frame clones and misses some; the assay was immunoSEQ multiplex PCR. The sample yields fewer than 200,000 clones, around 85% seen once. The data originate from a study of blood T cell repertoires in COVID-19. CDR3 size: 13 residues. The V gene lost 4 bases and the J gene lost 7 bases, with 13 bases spanning the gap. The germline V gene encodes CDR1 SEHNR and CDR2 FQNEAQ (reference sequence). This sequence joins TRBV7-9 and TRBJ1-1, with D unresolved. This TCR came from a man aged 55 to 70 who had recovered from COVID-19. Material for sequencing was peripheral blood. CDR3 sequence reads: CASSSPGSLEAFF. The CDR3 nucleotides read TGTGCCAGCAGCTCCCCGGGAAGCCTTGAAGCTTTCTTT.